One TCR beta chain is described in this entry. The sample comes from a study of T cell changes during pregnancy in multiple sclerosis. Data came from immunoSEQ multiplex PCR; TCRdb stores just in-frame clones and leaves some out. The sample consists of over 15,000 clones, over 80% of them appearing once. Source: CD8+ T cells from peripheral blood mononuclear cells, taken after pregnancy. This clonotype originated in a female donor in good health, enrolled as a control in a pregnancy study.

The CDR3 sequence: CASRPEGRVTEAFF. The CDR3 nucleotides are TGTGCCAGCAGGCCGGAGGGTAGGGTCACTGAAGCTTTCTTT. The chain employs TRBV2 and TRBJ1-1; D remains unclear. The germline gives CDR1 SNHLY, CDR2 FYNNEI. V was cut by 6 bases and J by 4 bases, with 15 bases left in between. The CDR3 length is 14 residues. Variable domain in full (rest from reference TRBV2 and TRBJ1-1): EPEVTQTPSHQVTQMGQEVILRCVPISNHLYFYWYRQILGQKVEFLVSFYNNEISEKSEIFDDQFSVERPDGSNFTLKIRSTKLEDSAMYFCASRPEGRVTEAFFGQGTRLTVV.